One and the same sample provided the 30 T cell receptor beta chains below, sequenced in a study of blood T cell dynamics during melanoma immunotherapy. Time point defined: week 3, after first cycle of checkpoint inhibitor. The data were produced by immunoSEQ multiplex PCR, yet TCRdb's version contains in-frame clones alone and is incomplete. The sample lists about 10,000 clones, around nine tenths occurring once. The input for sequencing was blood, taken from a patient treated with checkpoint blockade. The receptors come from a human donor with melanoma.

The V call is TRBV6-6, the J call TRBJ2-7, with D perhaps TRBD1 or TRBD2 (5 bases each). V lost 6 bases to trimming and J lost 0 bases, with 18 bases between them. Germline CDR1 is MNHNY and CDR2 is SVGAGI (reference sequence). This CDR3 is built from 16 residues. Written as DNA, the CDR3 is TGTGCCAGCAGGGGACGGGCGGACACAAGCTCCTACGAGCAGTACTTC. Its translation: CASRGRADTSSYEQYF.

This chain connects TRBV7-3 to TRBJ2-5; TRBD1 or TRBD2 may be the D gene (7 bases each). There are 13 residues in the CDR3. The germline gives CDR1 SGHTA, CDR2 FQGTGA. V was trimmed by 5 bases and J by 11 bases, leaving 18 bases between them. CDR3 region: CASSPRPGGEQYF. The CDR3 coding sequence is TGTGCCAGCAGCCCTCGCCCAGGGGGGGAGCAGTACTTC.

This clone was recorded a few times. This chain connects TRBV5-1 to TRBJ2-2; D not resolved. V was trimmed by 4 bases and J by 8 bases, leaving 12 bases between them. Per germline, CDR1 SGHRS and CDR2 YFSETQ. This CDR3 contains 13 residues. This chain's CDR3 is CASSPRPSGELFF. In nucleotides, the CDR3 is TGCGCCAGCAGCCCCCGGCCCTCGGGGGAGCTGTTTTTT.

This clone has just one count. The chain has TRBV6-5 and TRBJ2-5; 8 nucleotides match TRBD1. The J call may be faulty, since TRBJ2-7 better matches the DNA end. This CDR3 region has 14 residues. Germline V gene lookup returns CDR1 MNHEY and CDR2 SVGAGI. CDR3 nucleotides: TGTGCCAGCAGCCCCGACAGGGGAGCCTACGAGCAGTACTTC. Encoded protein: CASSPDRGAYEQYF.

The genes are TRBV5-4 and TRBJ2-3; TRBD2 aligns across 8 bases. The J segment lost 2 bases and the V segment lost 4 bases, leaving 9 bases of the junction unmatched. CDR1 SGHNT and CDR2 YYREEE come from the germline V gene (reference sequence). CDR3 length: 16 residues. The CDR3, as DNA: TGTGCCAGCAGCCCCCCCGGGAGGGGCTCCACAGATACGCAGTATTTT. Amino acids: CASSPPGRGSTDTQYF.

The genes are TRBV10-3 and TRBJ1-5; possibly TRBD1 for D (5 bases). The CDR3 contains 16 residues. V lost 6 bases and J lost 2, with 17 bases in between. Germline loops: CDR1 ENHRY, CDR2 SYGVKD. The CDR3 nucleotides are TGTGCCATCAGCGGTACAGGCAATGGGGGCAATCAGCCCCAGCATTTT. This sequence encodes CAISGTGNGGNQPQHF.

J is TRBJ2-5 and V is TRBV19; 13 positions agree with TRBD2. Germline trimming cut 6 bases from V and 1 base from J; bases unmatched to any gene: 2. The length of the CDR3 is 15 residues. Germline values: CDR1 LNHDA, CDR2 SQIVND (reference sequence). The CDR3 region has the DNA TGTGCCAGTAGAACTAGCGGGAGGGCCCAAGAGACCCAGTACTTC. Translating it yields CASRTSGRAQETQYF.

The genes are TRBV7-2 and TRBJ1-2, with a tentative D call TRBD1 (6 bases). CDR1 is SGHTA, CDR2 FQGNSA, per germline. This CDR3 has 16 residues. The germline V and J ends were trimmed by 5 bases and 0 bases, with 16 bases remaining between them. This chain's CDR3 is CASSLGGLLANYGYTF. The CDR3 DNA reads as TGTGCCAGCAGCCTAGGGGGGCTCCTAGCTAACTATGGCTACACCTTC.

This chain links TRBV9 with TRBJ2-1; a possible D gene is TRBD2 (5 bases). V lost 4 bases and J lost 1, with 12 bases in between. The CDR3 has 15 amino acids. The germline V gene has CDR1 SGDLS and CDR2 YYNGEE. CDR3 nucleotides: TGTGCCAGCAGCCCCGGGGTAGCGTCCTACAATGAGCAGTTCTTC. The encoded protein is CASSPGVASYNEQFF. Filled out from reference TRBV9 and TRBJ2-1, the complete variable domain reads DSGVTQTPKHLITATGQRVTLRCSPRSGDLSVYWYQQSLDQGLQFLIQYYNGEERAKGNILERFSAQQFPDLHSELNLSSLELGDSALYFCASSPGVASYNEQFFGPGTRLTVL.

V and J are TRBV19 and TRBJ1-5, with D possibly matching TRBD1 (5 bases). The CDR3 consists of 15 residues. Germline-derived CDR1 and CDR2 are LNHDA and SQIVND (reference sequence). V lost 3 bases to trimming and J lost 6 bases, with 15 bases between them. As DNA, the CDR3 is TGTGCCAGTAGTATCGGGACCCGGGGGATTCAGCCCCAGCATTTT. Translated, it gives CASSIGTRGIQPQHF. The full variable domain, with the rest looked up from reference TRBV19 and TRBJ1-5, is DGGITQSPKYLFRKEGQNVTLSCEQNLNHDAMYWYRQDPGQGLRLIYYSQIVNDFQKGDIAEGYSVSREKKESFPLTVTSAQKNPTAFYLCASSIGTRGIQPQHFGDGTRLSIL.

The chain has TRBV5-1 and TRBJ1-2, with TRBD1 matching 7 bases. The CDR3 contains 15 residues. V dropped 3 bases and J dropped 6; count of bases not matched to a gene: 11. Germline loops: CDR1 SGHRS, CDR2 YFSETQ. The CDR3 spells CASSSLGGGTDGYTF. CDR3 nucleotides: TGCGCCAGCAGCTCTTTAGGAGGTGGGACAGATGGCTACACCTTC.

This clone showed up just once. This chain joins TRBV5-5 and TRBJ1-4; D gene unclear. Germline V lookup: CDR1 SGHKS, CDR2 YYEKEE (reference sequence). The CDR3 runs to 11 residues. Trimming stripped 0 bases from V and 8 bases from J, with 2 bases between. The DNA of the CDR3 is TGTGCCAGCAGCTTGGGGGAAAAACTGTTTTTT. It specifies CASSLGEKLFF. Filled out from reference TRBV5-5 and TRBJ1-4, the complete variable domain reads DAGVTQSPTHLIKTRGQQVTLRCSPISGHKSVSWYQQVLGQGPQFIFQYYEKEERGRGNFPDRFSARQFPNYSSELNVNALLLGDSALYLCASSLGEKLFFGSGTQLSVL.

The V call is TRBV6-6, the J call TRBJ2-7; unclear D gene. The V end lost 5 bases, the J end lost 3 bases, and 11 bases lay between the germline ends. The CDR3 is 13 residues long. CDR1 and CDR2 from the germline V gene are MNHNY and SVGAGI (reference sequence). CDR3 amino acids: CASSPGPHYEQYF. The CDR3 DNA is TGTGCCAGCAGTCCCGGGCCCCACTACGAGCAGTACTTC.

The CDR3 region is CASSLEGQRWDEQFF. CDR3 in DNA: TGTGCCAGCAGCTTAGAGGGGCAGCGGTGGGATGAGCAGTTCTTC. The V gene is TRBV7-6, the J gene TRBJ2-1, with D tentatively TRBD1 or TRBD2 (5 bases each). Per the germline V gene, CDR1 is SGHVS and CDR2 is FNYEAQ. CDR3 size: 15 residues. Trimming took off 1 base at V and 8 bases at J, with 15 bases between the two ends.

In this sample, this clone turned up once. J is TRBJ1-5 and V is TRBV2, with no clear D. Trimming took 6 bases from V and 1 from J, leaving 13 bases between them. CDR3 size: 15 residues. Germline lookup yields CDR1 SNHLY and CDR2 FYNNEI. The CDR3 DNA reads TGTGCCAGCAGGGTGGGAGTAGGGAGCAATCAGCCCCAGCATTTT. Its translation: CASRVGVGSNQPQHF.

This clone is a singleton in its sample. CDR3 in amino acids: CASSPGTSGKYQETQYF. Written as DNA, the CDR3 is TGCGCCAGCAGCCCCGGGACTAGCGGGAAGTACCAAGAGACCCAGTACTTC. The chain links TRBV5-1 to TRBJ2-5, with 13 nucleotides matching TRBD2. The CDR3 runs to 17 residues. The germline V gene encodes CDR1 SGHRS and CDR2 YFSETQ. V lost 4 bases to trimming and J lost 0 bases; unmatched junction nucleotides: 6.

The chain couples TRBV15 to TRBJ2-7, with D perhaps given as TRBD1 or TRBD2 (6 bases each). Trimming stripped 3 bases from V and 0 bases from J, with 9 bases between. This CDR3 comprises 14 residues. Germline V lookup: CDR1 LNHNV, CDR2 YYDKDF (reference sequence). The CDR3: CATSSWGASYEQYF. CDR3 coding DNA: TGTGCCACCAGCAGCTGGGGGGCCTCCTACGAGCAGTACTTC.

This clone was seen once. The V gene is TRBV14, the J gene TRBJ2-3; 7 nucleotides agree with TRBD2. This CDR3 has 17 residues. J was trimmed by 5 bases and V by 0 bases; bases with no gene match: 11. CDR1 SGHDN and CDR2 FVKESK come from the germline V gene. In nucleotides, the CDR3 is TGTGCCAGCAGCCAAGAAACCCAGCGGGGTGCGCGAGATACGCAGTATTTT. Amino acid sequence: CASSQETQRGARDTQYF.

V and J are TRBV7-8 and TRBJ2-5, with TRBD1 matching 8 bases. J gave up 4 bases and V 5 bases, and 9 bases lay outside the gene matches. Germline V gene data show CDR1 as SGHVS and CDR2 as FQNEAQ. The CDR3 has 15 amino acids. The CDR3 bases are TGTGCCAGCAGCGAAGGGACAGGTTGGAGAGAGACCCAGTACTTC. Its protein product is CASSEGTGWRETQYF.

This rearrangement joins TRBV27 to TRBJ2-1, with TRBD2 identical over 12 bases. Trimming removed 5 bases from V and 4 bases from J; junction bases left unmatched: 6. The germline V gene encodes CDR1 MNHEY and CDR2 SMNVEV (reference sequence). This CDR3 region has 16 residues. This chain's CDR3 is CASSLGLAGNYNEQFF. The CDR3 nucleotides are TGTGCCAGCAGTCTCGGACTAGCGGGGAATTACAATGAGCAGTTCTTC.

The chain recombines TRBV2 with TRBJ2-1; 13 bases are shared with TRBD2. Unmatched junction bases numbered 6, after V lost 6 bases and J lost 10 bases. The CDR3 totals 14 residues. Germline assignment: CDR1 SNHLY and CDR2 FYNNEI. The CDR3 loop is CASRPTSGRREQFF. The CDR3 DNA reads as TGTGCCAGCAGACCGACTAGCGGGAGGAGGGAGCAGTTCTTC.

This clone was detected only once. This rearrangement joins TRBV28 to TRBJ2-7, with a possible D match to TRBD1 (5 bases). Deletions cut 3 bases from V and 3 bases from J, with 12 bases between. Germline CDR1 MDHEN, CDR2 SYDVKM. The CDR3 is 14 amino acids. Here the CDR3 reads CASSLAGILYEQYF. The CDR3 bases are TGTGCCAGCAGTTTGGCAGGGATCCTCTACGAGCAGTACTTC.

In regard to this clone: The junction and the germline gene differ at one end; a read error may be behind it. This rearrangement joins TRBV4-3 to TRBJ2-6, with a tentative D call TRBD1 (5 bases). CDR1 and CDR2 (germline): LGHNA, YSLEER. The CDR3 is 16 residues long. The CDR3 DNA sequence: TGCGCCAGCAGCCAAGAAGCTGGGTCTGGGGCCAACGCCCTGACTTTC. This translates into CASSQEAGSGANALTF.

CDR3 nucleotide sequence: TGTGCCAGCAGCTTATTAGGACTAGCGGGAGGCTATGAGCAGTTCTTC. Amino acid sequence: CASSLLGLAGGYEQFF. V gene TRBV7-8 combines with J gene TRBJ2-1; 14 bases align to TRBD2. Germline V gives CDR1 SGHVS, CDR2 FQNEAQ. The CDR3 is 16 residues long. V was pared by 2 bases and J by 8 bases, with 5 bases of the junction left unmatched.

Worth noting for this clone: An end of the junction differs from the germline gene, which may be a read error. The chain joins TRBV7-7 to TRBJ2-2, with D uncertain. The length of the CDR3 is 14 residues. Per germline, CDR1 SSHAT and CDR2 FNYEAQ (reference sequence). For the CDR3, the DNA is TGTGCTAGCAGCTTGACCCCGAACACCGGGGAGCTGTTTTTT. Translated: CASSLTPNTGELFF.

The CDR3 sequence is CASTSGRETPGANVLTF. The CDR3 nucleotides read TGTGCCAGCACCTCGGGGCGGGAGACCCCTGGGGCCAACGTCCTGACTTTC. V is TRBV2 and J is TRBJ2-6, with 7 bases lining up with TRBD2. The CDR3 consists of 17 residues. Trimming removed 7 bases from V and 2 bases from J; junction bases left unmatched: 11. Germline CDR1 and CDR2: SNHLY and FYNNEI.

The chain combines TRBV29-1 with TRBJ2-3; D is tentatively TRBD1 or TRBD2 (5 bases each). The CDR3 loop spans 14 amino acids. V lost 8 bases to trimming and J lost 6 bases, with 21 bases between them. CDR1 and CDR2 (germline): SQVTM, ANQGSEA. Here the CDR3 reads CSYQTGTGQDTQYF. The CDR3 DNA is TGCAGCTACCAAACGGGGACGGGCCAGGATACGCAGTATTTT.

The J gene is TRBJ2-1, the V gene TRBV5-1, with a weak D call TRBD1 (5 bases). CDR3 length: 15 amino acids. Germline V lookup: CDR1 SGHRS, CDR2 YFSETQ. Trimming pared 1 base from V and 9 bases from J, leaving 17 bases between. The CDR3 DNA sequence: TGCGCCAGCAGCTTGACCATCCAGGGAAGTGGTGAGCAGTTCTTC. Translating gives CASSLTIQGSGEQFF.

This clone was picked up one time. This chain links TRBV14 with TRBJ2-1; possible D gene TRBD2, 5 bases. The CDR3 has 13 residues. The germline gives CDR1 SGHDN, CDR2 FVKESK. Trimming shortened V by 2 bases and J by 9 bases, and 11 bases separated the two germline ends. Here the CDR3 DNA reads TGTGCCAGCAGCCAATGGGCTAGCTTTGAGCAGTTCTTC. Its protein product is CASSQWASFEQFF.

The chain joins TRBV18 to TRBJ2-5, with TRBD2 identical over 10 bases. Germline trimming cut 3 bases from V and 5 bases from J; bases unmatched to any gene: 9. CDR3 length: 16 residues. Germline CDR1 is KGHSH and CDR2 is LQKENI. DNA for the CDR3: TGTGCCAGCTCACCTCGAGCGGGAGGGCCCGTGGAGACCCAGTACTTC. Translating gives CASSPRAGGPVETQYF.